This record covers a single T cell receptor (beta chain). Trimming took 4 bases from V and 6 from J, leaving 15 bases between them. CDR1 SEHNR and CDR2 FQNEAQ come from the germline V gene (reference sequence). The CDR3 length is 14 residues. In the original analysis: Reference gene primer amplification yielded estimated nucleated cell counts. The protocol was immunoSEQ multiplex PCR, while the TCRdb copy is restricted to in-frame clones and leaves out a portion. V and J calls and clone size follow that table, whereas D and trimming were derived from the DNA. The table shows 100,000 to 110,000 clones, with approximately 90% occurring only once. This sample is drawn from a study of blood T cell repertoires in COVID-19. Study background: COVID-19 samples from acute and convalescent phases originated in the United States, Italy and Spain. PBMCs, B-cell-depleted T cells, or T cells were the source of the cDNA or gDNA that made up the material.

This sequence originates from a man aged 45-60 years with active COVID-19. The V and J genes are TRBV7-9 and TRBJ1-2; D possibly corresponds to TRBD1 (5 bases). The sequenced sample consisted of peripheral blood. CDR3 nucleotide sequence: TGTGCCAGCAGCTCAGGGAGGAGCTCAGATGGCTACACCTTC. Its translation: CASSSGRSSDGYTF.